This T cell receptor beta chain comes out of a study of blood T cell repertoires in COVID-19. This CDR3 has 14 amino acids. CDR1 LNHNV and CDR2 YYDKDF come from the germline V gene (reference sequence). Details on this clone: Its ends do not fully match the called genes, so a read error is possible.

The table came from immunoSEQ multiplex PCR; TCRdb's copy has only in-frame clones and leaves some out. The sample lists about 210,000 clones, approximately 90% occurring once. The chain joins TRBV15 to TRBJ2-5; possibly TRBD2 for D (7 bases). Sequenced: peripheral blood. The sequence was obtained from a woman between 40 and 50 years old with acute or convalescent COVID-19. The CDR3 DNA sequence: TGTGCCACCAGCGGAGACCAGGGGAGGGGGACCCAGTACTTC. As protein: CATSGDQGRGTQYF.